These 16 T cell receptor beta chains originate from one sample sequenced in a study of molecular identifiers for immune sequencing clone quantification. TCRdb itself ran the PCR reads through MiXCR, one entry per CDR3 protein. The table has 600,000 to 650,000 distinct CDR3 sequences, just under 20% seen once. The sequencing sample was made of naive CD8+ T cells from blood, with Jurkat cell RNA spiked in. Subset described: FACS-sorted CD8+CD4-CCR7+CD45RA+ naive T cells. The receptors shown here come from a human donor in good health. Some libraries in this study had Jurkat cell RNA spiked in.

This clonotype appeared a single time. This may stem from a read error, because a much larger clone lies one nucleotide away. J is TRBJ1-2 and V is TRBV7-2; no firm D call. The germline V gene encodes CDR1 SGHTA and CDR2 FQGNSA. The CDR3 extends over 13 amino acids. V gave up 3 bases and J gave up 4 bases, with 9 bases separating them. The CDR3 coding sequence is TGTGCCAGCAGCTTTCTGAATAGCTATGGCTACACCTTC. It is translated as CASSFLNSYGYTF.

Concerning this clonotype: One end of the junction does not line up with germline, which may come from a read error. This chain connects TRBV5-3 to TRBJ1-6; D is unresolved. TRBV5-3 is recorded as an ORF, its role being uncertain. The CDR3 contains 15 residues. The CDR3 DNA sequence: TGTGCCAGCAGCTTGTCACCTGGGTTGGATTCACCCCTCCACTTT. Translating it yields CASSLSPGLDSPLHF.

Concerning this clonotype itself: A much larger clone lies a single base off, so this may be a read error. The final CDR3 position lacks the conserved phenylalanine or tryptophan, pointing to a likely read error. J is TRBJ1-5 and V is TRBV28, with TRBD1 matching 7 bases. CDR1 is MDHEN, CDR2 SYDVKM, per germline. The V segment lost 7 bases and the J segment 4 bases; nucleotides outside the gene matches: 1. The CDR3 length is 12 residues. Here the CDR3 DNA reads TGTGCCAGCACAGGGGGTAATCAGCCCCAGCATCTT. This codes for CASTGGNQPQHL.

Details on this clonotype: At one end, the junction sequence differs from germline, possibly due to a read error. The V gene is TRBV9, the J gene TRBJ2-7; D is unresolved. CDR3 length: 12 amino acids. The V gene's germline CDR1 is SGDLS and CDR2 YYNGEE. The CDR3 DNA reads TGTGCCGGCAGCGCGGCCGCTCCCGAGCAGTACTTC. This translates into CAGSAAAPEQYF.

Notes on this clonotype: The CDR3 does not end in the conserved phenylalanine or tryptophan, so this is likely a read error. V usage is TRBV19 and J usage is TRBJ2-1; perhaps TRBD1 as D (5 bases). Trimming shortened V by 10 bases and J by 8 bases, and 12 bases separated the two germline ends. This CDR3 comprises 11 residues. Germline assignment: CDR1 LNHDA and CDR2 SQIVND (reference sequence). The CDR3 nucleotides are TGTGCCACCACCTTAGGGGATGAGCAGTTCCTC. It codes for CATTLGDEQFL.

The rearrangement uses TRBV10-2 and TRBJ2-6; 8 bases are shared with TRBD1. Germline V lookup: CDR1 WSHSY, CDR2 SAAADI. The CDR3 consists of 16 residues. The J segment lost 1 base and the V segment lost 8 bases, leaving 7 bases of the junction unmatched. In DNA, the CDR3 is TGCGCCAGCCGCAGGGGGCTCGGGTCTGGGGCCAACGTCCTGACTTTC. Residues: CASRRGLGSGANVLTF.

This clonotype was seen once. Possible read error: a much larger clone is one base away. This CDR3 is CASSQEGHREQFF. The CDR3, as DNA: TGTGCCAGCAGCCAAGAGGGACACAGGGAGCAGTTCTTC. The chain employs TRBV14 and TRBJ2-1; D may be TRBD1 (6 bases). The ends were cut back, 0 bases at V and 10 bases at J, with 10 bases in the middle. Germline V gene sequence: CDR1 SGHDN, CDR2 FVKESK. CDR3 length equals 13 residues.

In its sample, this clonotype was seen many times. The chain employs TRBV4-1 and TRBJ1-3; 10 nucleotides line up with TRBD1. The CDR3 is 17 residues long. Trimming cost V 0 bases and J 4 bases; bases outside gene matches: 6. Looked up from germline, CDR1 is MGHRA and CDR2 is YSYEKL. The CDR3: CASSQEAGQGVGNTIYF. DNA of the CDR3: TGCGCCAGCAGCCAAGAAGCAGGACAGGGGGTCGGAAACACCATATATTTT.

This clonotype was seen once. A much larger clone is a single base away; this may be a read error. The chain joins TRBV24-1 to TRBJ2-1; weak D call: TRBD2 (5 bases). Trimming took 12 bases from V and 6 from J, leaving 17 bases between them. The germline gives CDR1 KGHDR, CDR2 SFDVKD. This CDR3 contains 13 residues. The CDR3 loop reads CAVGRGSSNEQFF. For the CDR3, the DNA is TGTGCCGTCGGACGGGGTTCGTCCAATGAGCAGTTCTTC.

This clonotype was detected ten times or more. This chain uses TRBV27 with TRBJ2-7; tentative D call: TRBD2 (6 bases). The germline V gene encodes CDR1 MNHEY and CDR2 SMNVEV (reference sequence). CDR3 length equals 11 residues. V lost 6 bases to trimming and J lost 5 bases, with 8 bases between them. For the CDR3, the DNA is TGTGCCAGCAGGCGGGACCACGAGCAGTACTTC. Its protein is CASRRDHEQYF.

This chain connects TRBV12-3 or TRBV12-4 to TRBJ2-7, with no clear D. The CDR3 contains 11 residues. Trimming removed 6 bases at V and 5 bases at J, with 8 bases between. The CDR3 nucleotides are TGTGCCAGCAGAGGAGTCCACGAGCAGTACTTC. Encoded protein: CASRGVHEQYF.

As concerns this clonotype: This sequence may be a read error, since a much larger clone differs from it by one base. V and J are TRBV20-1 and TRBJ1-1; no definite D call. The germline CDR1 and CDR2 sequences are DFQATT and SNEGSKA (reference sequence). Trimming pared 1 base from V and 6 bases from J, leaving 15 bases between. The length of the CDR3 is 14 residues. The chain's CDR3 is CSARGDTDDAEAFF. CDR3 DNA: TGCAGTGCTAGAGGAGACACGGATGACGCTGAAGCTTTCTTT.

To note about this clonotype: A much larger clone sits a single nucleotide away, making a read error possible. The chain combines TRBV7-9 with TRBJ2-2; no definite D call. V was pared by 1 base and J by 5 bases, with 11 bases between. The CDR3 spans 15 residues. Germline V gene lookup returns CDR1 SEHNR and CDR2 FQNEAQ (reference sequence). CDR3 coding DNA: TGTGCCAGCAGCTTAGTGCACCCCGGTACCGGGGAGCTGTTTTTT. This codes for CASSLVHPGTGELFF. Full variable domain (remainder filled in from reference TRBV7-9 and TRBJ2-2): DTGVSQNPRHKITKRGQNVTFRCDPISEHNRLYWYRQTLGQGPEFLTYFQNEAQLEKSRLLSDRFSAERPKGSFSTLEIQRTEQGDSAMYLCASSLVHPGTGELFFGEGSRLTVL.

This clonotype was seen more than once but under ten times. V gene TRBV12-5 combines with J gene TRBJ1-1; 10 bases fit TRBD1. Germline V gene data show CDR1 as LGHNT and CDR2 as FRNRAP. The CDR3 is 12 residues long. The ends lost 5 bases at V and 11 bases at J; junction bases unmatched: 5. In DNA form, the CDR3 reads TGTGCTAGTGGTCTAGGGACAGGGGACGCTTTCTTT. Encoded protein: CASGLGTGDAFF.

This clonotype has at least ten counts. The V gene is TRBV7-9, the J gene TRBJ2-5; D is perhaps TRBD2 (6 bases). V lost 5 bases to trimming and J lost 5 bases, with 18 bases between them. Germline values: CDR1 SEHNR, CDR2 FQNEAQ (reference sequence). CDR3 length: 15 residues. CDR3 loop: CASSPPGSRGETQYF. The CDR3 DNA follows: TGTGCCAGCAGCCCACCCGGGAGTAGGGGCGAGACCCAGTACTTC.

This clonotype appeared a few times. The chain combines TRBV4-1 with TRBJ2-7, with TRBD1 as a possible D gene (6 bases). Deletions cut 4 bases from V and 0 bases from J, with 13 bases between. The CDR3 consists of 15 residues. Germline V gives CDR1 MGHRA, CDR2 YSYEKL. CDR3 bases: TGCGCCAGCAGCCTAACGGGACAAAACTCCTACGAGCAGTACTTC. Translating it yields CASSLTGQNSYEQYF.